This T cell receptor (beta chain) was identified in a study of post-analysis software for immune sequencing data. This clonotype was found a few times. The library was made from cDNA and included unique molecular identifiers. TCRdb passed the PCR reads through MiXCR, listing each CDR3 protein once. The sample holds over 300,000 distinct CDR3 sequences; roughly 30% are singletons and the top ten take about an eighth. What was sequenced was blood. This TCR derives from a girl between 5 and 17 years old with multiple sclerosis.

The CDR3: CASSQGQGAYGYTF. CDR3 in DNA: TGTGCCAGCAGCCAGGGACAGGGGGCGTATGGCTACACCTTC. The gene calls are TRBV13 and TRBJ1-2; 12 bases align to TRBD1. V dropped 5 bases and J dropped 5; count of bases not matched to a gene: 3. The CDR3 covers 14 residues. The germline V gene has CDR1 PRHDT and CDR2 FYEKMQ (reference sequence).